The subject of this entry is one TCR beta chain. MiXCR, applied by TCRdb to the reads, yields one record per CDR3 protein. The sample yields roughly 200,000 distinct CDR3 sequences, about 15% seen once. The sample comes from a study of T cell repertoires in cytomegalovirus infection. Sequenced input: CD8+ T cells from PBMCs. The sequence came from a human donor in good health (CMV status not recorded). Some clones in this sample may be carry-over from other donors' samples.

The CDR3 here is CSARDREAYNEQFF. The DNA for the CDR3 is TGCAGTGCTAGAGACAGGGAGGCTTACAATGAGCAGTTCTTC. The chain is built from TRBV20-1 and TRBJ2-1; possibly TRBD2 for D (6 bases). Germline V gene lookup returns CDR1 DFQATT and CDR2 SNEGSKA (reference sequence). The CDR3 sequence is 14 residues long. Trimming removed 0 bases from V and 4 bases from J, with 10 bases in between.